A single sample is the source of the 24 T cell receptor beta chains below, sequenced in a study of cytomegalovirus exposure and HLA in healthy donors. Primers for the PCR totalled 60 Vbeta and 13 Jbeta. Here immunoSEQ multiplex PCR was the method, and the copy in TCRdb shows in-frame clones only, minus some. This sample has about 100,000 clones, with roughly 76% found just once. The specimen was PBMCs. The receptors were gathered from a man aged 35-49 years in good health and CMV-seronegative.

This sequence joins TRBV6-1 and TRBJ2-7; possibly TRBD1 for D (5 bases). Trimming stripped 7 bases from V and 0 bases from J, with 16 bases between. Germline V lookup: CDR1 MNHNS, CDR2 SASEGT. The CDR3 sequence is 15 residues long. CDR3 residues: CASNIQEYGSYEQYV. In DNA, the CDR3 is TGTGCCAGCAATATACAGGAATATGGCTCCTACGAGCAGTACGTC.

V gene TRBV13 combines with J gene TRBJ2-7; possibly TRBD1 for D (6 bases). Germline-derived CDR1 and CDR2 are PRHDT and FYEKMQ (reference sequence). This CDR3 has 16 amino acids. V lost 5 bases, J lost 1 base, and 18 bases lay in between. The CDR3 sequence is CASSPRAGDASYEQYF. In DNA, the CDR3 is TGTGCCAGCAGCCCAAGGGCAGGGGATGCTTCCTACGAGCAGTACTTC.

The rearrangement links TRBV2 to TRBJ1-5, with 7 nucleotides matching TRBD1. The CDR3 is 14 residues long. The germline CDR1 and CDR2 sequences are SNHLY and FYNNEI. The trim removed 6 bases at V and 7 bases at J, leaving 9 bases unmatched. DNA of the CDR3: TGTGCCAGCAGCCTAGGGACAGAGGAACAGCCCCAGCATTTT. This translates into CASSLGTEEQPQHF.

J is TRBJ1-5 and V is TRBV7-6; D unresolved. Germline lookup yields CDR1 SGHVS and CDR2 FNYEAQ. This CDR3 contains 15 residues. V shed 8 bases and J shed 6 bases, with 20 bases lying between them. The CDR3 DNA is TGTGCCAGCGCTCCCCTTCTAGGGAGAGGTCAGCCCCAGCATTTT. As protein: CASAPLLGRGQPQHF.

The CDR3, as DNA: TGCGCCAGCAGTGAGTCGAAAGAGGGGGGGCCCCAAACCGGGGAGCTGTTTTTT. It encodes CASSESKEGGPQTGELFF. The rearrangement uses TRBV10-1 and TRBJ2-2, with a weak D call TRBD2 (7 bases). This CDR3 comprises 18 residues. Deletions cut 0 bases from V and 5 bases from J, with 19 bases between. Germline assignment: CDR1 WNHNN and CDR2 SYGVQD (reference sequence).

The rearrangement links TRBV4-1 to TRBJ2-3; 9 nucleotides agree with TRBD2. V was pared by 2 bases and J by 4 bases, with 10 bases of the junction left unmatched. Germline V gene data show CDR1 as MGHRA and CDR2 as YSYEKL. The CDR3 is 17 amino acids. CDR3 DNA: TGCGCCAGCAGCCAACCAAAGGGACTAGCTCCTTCAGATACGCAGTATTTT. This encodes CASSQPKGLAPSDTQYF.

The rearrangement joins TRBV7-2 to TRBJ2-3, with 16 nucleotides matching TRBD2. Germline CDR1 reads SGHTA; CDR2 reads FQGNSA. This CDR3 has 17 residues. Trimming removed 3 bases from V and 4 bases from J; junction bases left unmatched: 4. CDR3 nucleotides: TGTGCCAGCAGCTTGGGGACTAGCGGGGGGGCCCCAGATACGCAGTATTTT. Its protein is CASSLGTSGGAPDTQYF.

J is TRBJ1-1 and V is TRBV4-2, with TRBD1 matching 7 bases. This CDR3 has 13 amino acids. Germline loops: CDR1 LGHNA, CDR2 YNFKEQ. The trim removed 6 bases at V and 5 bases at J, leaving 6 bases unmatched. The CDR3 region has the DNA TGTGCCAGCAGGCAGGGGGTAACAACTGAAGCTTTCTTT. Amino acid sequence: CASRQGVTTEAFF.

Only a few counts were recorded for this clone. The chain recombines TRBV18 with TRBJ1-2; TRBD1 aligns across 8 bases. This CDR3 is built from 13 residues. Germline values: CDR1 KGHSH, CDR2 LQKENI. Trimming took 1 base from V and 14 from J; bases not matched to a gene: 9. The CDR3: CASSPRAGGAWTF. The CDR3 DNA sequence: TGTGCCAGCTCACCACGGGCAGGGGGCGCATGGACCTTC.

The chain uses TRBV13 and TRBJ2-2, with D possibly TRBD1 on 5 matching bases. V was cut by 3 bases and J by 4 bases, with 9 bases left in between. Looked up from germline, CDR1 is PRHDT and CDR2 is FYEKMQ (reference sequence). The CDR3 length is 14 residues. The CDR3: CASSFTGATGELFF. CDR3 in DNA: TGTGCCAGCAGCTTTACTGGGGCCACCGGGGAGCTGTTTTTT.

The rearrangement links TRBV4-3 to TRBJ1-6; D is ambiguous. CDR3 length equals 16 residues. Trimming stripped 0 bases from V and 8 bases from J, with 14 bases between. Germline V CDR1 and CDR2: LGHNA, YSLEER. This CDR3 is CASSQESGILHSPLHF. The CDR3 nucleotides are TGCGCCAGCAGCCAAGAGTCAGGAATCCTCCATTCACCCCTCCACTTT.

This chain uses TRBV13 with TRBJ1-6; 9 nucleotides match TRBD1. Losses at the gene ends were 9 bases for V and 4 bases for J; bases not matched to a gene: 7. This CDR3 comprises 15 residues. Germline V lookup: CDR1 PRHDT, CDR2 FYEKMQ (reference sequence). The CDR3 loop reads CASKGGQGYNSPLHF. In DNA, the CDR3 is TGTGCCAGTAAGGGGGGACAGGGTTATAATTCACCCCTCCACTTT.

The chain links TRBV7-6 to TRBJ2-7; D is possibly TRBD2 (6 bases). Germline lookup yields CDR1 SGHVS and CDR2 FNYEAQ. CDR3 length: 12 amino acids. V lost 5 bases and J lost 12, with 17 bases in between. This CDR3 is CASSPGGVVMYF. CDR3 nucleotide sequence: TGTGCCAGCAGCCCCGGGGGAGTCGTTATGTACTTC.

V usage is TRBV7-8 and J usage is TRBJ2-3, with D perhaps matching TRBD1 (6 bases). CDR1 is SGHVS and CDR2 is FQNEAQ in the germline V gene. V was pared by 3 bases and J by 0 bases, with 10 bases between. The CDR3 has 15 residues. CDR3 sequence: CASSLDRGSTDTQYF. DNA for the CDR3: TGTGCCAGCAGCTTGGACAGAGGTAGCACAGATACGCAGTATTTT.

This chain joins TRBV2 and TRBJ1-2, with 8 bases lining up with TRBD1. Germline lookup yields CDR1 SNHLY and CDR2 FYNNEI. After removal of 4 bases from V and 8 bases from J, the junction contained 6 bases not matched to a gene. The CDR3 extends over 13 amino acids. The CDR3 is CASSVGQGAGYTF. The CDR3 DNA reads TGTGCCAGCAGTGTTGGGCAGGGGGCCGGCTACACCTTC.

This clone was detected once. The V gene is TRBV7-3, the J gene TRBJ2-1; possible D gene TRBD1, 5 bases. The germline CDR1 and CDR2 sequences are SGHTA and FQGTGA. This CDR3 is built from 14 residues. The V gene lost 5 bases and the J gene lost 3 bases, with 11 bases spanning the gap. The CDR3 DNA reads TGTGCCAGCAGCCCGTTGGACAACTACAATGAGCAGTTCTTC. Its translation is CASSPLDNYNEQFF.

This chain connects TRBV9 to TRBJ1-2; 9 bases match TRBD1. This CDR3 comprises 15 residues. V shed 4 bases and J 8 bases; nucleotides not matched to a gene: 12. Germline V CDR1 and CDR2: SGDLS, YYNGEE. CDR3 in DNA: TGTGCCAGCAGCTTGACCTCCGGGACAGGGTACGGCTACACCTTC. Protein product: CASSLTSGTGYGYTF.

V gene TRBV18 combines with J gene TRBJ2-3; TRBD2 matches 7 bases. CDR3 length: 18 amino acids. The germline V gene has CDR1 KGHSH and CDR2 LQKENI. J was trimmed by 1 base and V by 1 base; bases with no gene match: 11. The CDR3 DNA reads as TGTGCCAGCTCACCACAGCGCGGGGGAATTTCGGGCACAGATACGCAGTATTTT. Its protein is CASSPQRGGISGTDTQYF.

The genes are TRBV28 and TRBJ2-2; D is possibly TRBD2 (7 bases). V shed 2 bases and J shed 5 bases, with 15 bases lying between them. The CDR3 sequence is 16 residues long. Germline CDR1 is MDHEN and CDR2 is SYDVKM. CDR3 coding DNA: TGTGCCAGCAGTTTACGGGGGGCGGTCAGGACCGGGGAGCTGTTTTTT. Its protein is CASSLRGAVRTGELFF.

The rearrangement joins TRBV7-3 to TRBJ2-2; D is perhaps TRBD2 (7 bases). V was shortened by 5 bases and J by 1 base, with 14 bases between the two germline ends. The CDR3 has 16 amino acids. Per the germline V gene, CDR1 is SGHTA and CDR2 is FQGTGA. CDR3 amino acids: CASSPRGAQNTGELFF. The CDR3 nucleotides are TGTGCCAGCAGCCCCCGGGGGGCCCAGAACACCGGGGAGCTGTTTTTT.

The chain links TRBV1 to TRBJ2-7; the listed D gene, TRBD2, was not tested against the DNA. TRBV1 is a pseudogene segment. The CDR3 length is 14 residues. DNA of the CDR3: TGCACCAGCCTCCCTAGCGGGGGCCCCTACGAGCAGTACTTC. Its translation is CTSLPSGGPYEQYF.

This clone was picked up one time. This chain links TRBV9 with TRBJ1-5; no firm D call. This CDR3 is built from 15 residues. Per the germline V gene, CDR1 is SGDLS and CDR2 is YYNGEE. Trimming shortened V by 0 bases and J by 0 bases, and 7 bases separated the two germline ends. This CDR3 reads CASSVGTGSNQPQHF. CDR3 DNA: TGTGCCAGCAGCGTAGGTACGGGTAGCAATCAGCCCCAGCATTTT. Together with reference TRBV9 and TRBJ1-5, the CDR3 gives the full variable domain: DSGVTQTPKHLITATGQRVTLRCSPRSGDLSVYWYQQSLDQGLQFLIQYYNGEERAKGNILERFSAQQFPDLHSELNLSSLELGDSALYFCASSVGTGSNQPQHFGDGTRLSIL.

Remarks on this clone: The junction differs from germline at one of its ends, possibly a read error. The chain combines TRBV28 with TRBJ1-3, with D unresolved. The CDR3 extends over 12 amino acids. The germline CDR1 and CDR2 sequences are MDHEN and SYDVKM. The CDR3, as DNA: TGTGCCAACAGTTTGCGGCGAAACACCATATATTTT. It specifies CANSLRRNTIYF.

This clone was seen once. The chain is built from TRBV5-1 and TRBJ2-5; TRBD1 might be the D (7 bases). V lost 1 base and J 14 bases, leaving 18 bases between the germline ends. The germline V gene has CDR1 SGHRS and CDR2 YFSETQ. The CDR3 consists of 13 residues. The CDR3 DNA is TGCGCCAGCAGCTTGCACCCGAGCAGGGGGGTTTACTTC. It is translated as CASSLHPSRGVYF.